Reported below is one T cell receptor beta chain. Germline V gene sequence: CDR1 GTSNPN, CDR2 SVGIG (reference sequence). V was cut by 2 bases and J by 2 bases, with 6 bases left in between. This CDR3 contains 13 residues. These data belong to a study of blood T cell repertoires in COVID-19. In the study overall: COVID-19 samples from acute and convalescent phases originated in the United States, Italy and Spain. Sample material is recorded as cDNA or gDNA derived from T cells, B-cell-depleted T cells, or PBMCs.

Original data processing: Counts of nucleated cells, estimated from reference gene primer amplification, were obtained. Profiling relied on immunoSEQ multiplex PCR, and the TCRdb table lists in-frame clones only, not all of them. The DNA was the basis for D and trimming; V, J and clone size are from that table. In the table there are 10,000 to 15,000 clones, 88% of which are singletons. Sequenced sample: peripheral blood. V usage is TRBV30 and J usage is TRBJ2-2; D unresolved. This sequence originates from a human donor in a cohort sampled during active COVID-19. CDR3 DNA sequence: TGTGCCTGGAGTTCCACAAACACCGGGGAGCTGTTTTTT. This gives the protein CAWSSTNTGELFF.